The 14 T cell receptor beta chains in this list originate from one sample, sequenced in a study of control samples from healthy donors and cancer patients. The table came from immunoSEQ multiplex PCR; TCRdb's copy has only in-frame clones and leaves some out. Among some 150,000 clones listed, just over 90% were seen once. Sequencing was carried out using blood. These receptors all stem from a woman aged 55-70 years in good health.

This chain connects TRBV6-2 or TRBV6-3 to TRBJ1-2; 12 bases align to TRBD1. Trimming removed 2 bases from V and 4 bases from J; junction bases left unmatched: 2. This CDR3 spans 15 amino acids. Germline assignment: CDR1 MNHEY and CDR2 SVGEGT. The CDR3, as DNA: TGTGCCAGCAGTTACGGGACAGGGGGCGTCTATGGCTACACCTTC. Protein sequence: CASSYGTGGVYGYTF.

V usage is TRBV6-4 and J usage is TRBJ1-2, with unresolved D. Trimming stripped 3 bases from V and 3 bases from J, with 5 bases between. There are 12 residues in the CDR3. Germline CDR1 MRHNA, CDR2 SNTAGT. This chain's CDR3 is CASSEVYYGYTF. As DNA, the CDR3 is TGTGCCAGCAGTGAAGTTTACTATGGCTACACCTTC.

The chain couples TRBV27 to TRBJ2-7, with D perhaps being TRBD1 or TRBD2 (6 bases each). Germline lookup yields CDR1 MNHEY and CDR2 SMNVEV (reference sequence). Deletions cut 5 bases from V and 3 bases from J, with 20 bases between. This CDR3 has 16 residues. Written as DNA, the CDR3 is TGTGCCAGCAGTAGGGGGGTTACCAGGGTCGACTACGAGCAGTACTTC. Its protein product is CASSRGVTRVDYEQYF.

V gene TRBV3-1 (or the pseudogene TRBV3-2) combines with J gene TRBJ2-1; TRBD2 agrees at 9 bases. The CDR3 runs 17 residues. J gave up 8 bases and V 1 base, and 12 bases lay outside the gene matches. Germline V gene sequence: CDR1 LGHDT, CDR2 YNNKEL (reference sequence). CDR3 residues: CASSQALRGGGIDEQFF. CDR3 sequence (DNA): TGTGCCAGCAGCCAAGCACTGCGGGGGGGCGGGATCGATGAGCAGTTCTTC.

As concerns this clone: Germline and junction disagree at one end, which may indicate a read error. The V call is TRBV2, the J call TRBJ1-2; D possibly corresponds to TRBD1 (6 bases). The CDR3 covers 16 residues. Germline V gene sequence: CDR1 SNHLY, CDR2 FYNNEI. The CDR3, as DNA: TGTGCCGGCAGAGAACGACAGGTCCAACGGGCGTATGGCTACACCTTC. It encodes CAGRERQVQRAYGYTF.

CDR3 region: CASSLMKGSWEEKLFF. In nucleotides, the CDR3 is TGTGCCAGCAGCTTGATGAAGGGATCCTGGGAGGAAAAACTGTTTTTT. J is TRBJ1-4 and V is TRBV5-8, with unresolved D. The CDR3 runs 16 residues. The ends were cut back, 1 base at V and 8 bases at J, with 18 bases in the middle. Germline assignment: CDR1 SGHTS and CDR2 YDEGEE. The full variable domain, rest sourced from reference TRBV5-8 and TRBJ1-4, is EAGVTQSPTHLIKTRGQQATLRCSPISGHTSVYWYQQALGLGLQFLLWYDEGEERNRGNFPPRFSGRQFPNYSSELNVNALELEDSALYLCASSLMKGSWEEKLFFGSGTQLSVL.

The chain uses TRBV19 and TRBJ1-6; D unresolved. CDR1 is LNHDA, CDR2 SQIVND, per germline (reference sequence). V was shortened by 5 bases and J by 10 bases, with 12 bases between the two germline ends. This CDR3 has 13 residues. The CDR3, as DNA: TGTGCCAGTAGTGATCTTGGAGAATCACCCCTCCACTTT. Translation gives CASSDLGESPLHF.

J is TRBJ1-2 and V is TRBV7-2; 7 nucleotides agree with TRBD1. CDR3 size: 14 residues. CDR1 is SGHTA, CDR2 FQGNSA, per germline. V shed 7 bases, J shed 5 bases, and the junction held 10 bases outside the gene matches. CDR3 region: CASKVGGGLYGYTF. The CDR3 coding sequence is TGTGCCAGCAAAGTCGGAGGGGGCTTGTATGGCTACACCTTC. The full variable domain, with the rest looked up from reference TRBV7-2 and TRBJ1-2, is GAGVSQSPSNKVTEKGKDVELRCDPISGHTALYWYRQSLGQGLEFLIYFQGNSAPDKSGLPSDRFSAERTGGSVSTLTIQRTQQEDSAVYLCASKVGGGLYGYTFGSGTRLTVV.

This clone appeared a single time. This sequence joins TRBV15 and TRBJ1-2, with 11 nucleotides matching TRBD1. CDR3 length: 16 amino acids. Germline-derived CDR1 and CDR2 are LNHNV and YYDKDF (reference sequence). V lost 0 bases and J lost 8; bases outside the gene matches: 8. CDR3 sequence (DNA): TGTGCCACCAGCAGAGACAGGGACAGGGGGTCTAAGGGCTACACCTTC. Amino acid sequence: CATSRDRDRGSKGYTF.

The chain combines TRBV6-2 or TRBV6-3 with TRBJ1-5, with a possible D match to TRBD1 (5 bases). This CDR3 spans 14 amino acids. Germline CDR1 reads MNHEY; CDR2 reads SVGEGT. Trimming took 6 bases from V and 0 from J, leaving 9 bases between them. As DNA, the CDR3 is TGTGCCAGCAGCTTACAGGTTAGCAATCAGCCCCAGCATTTT. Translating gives CASSLQVSNQPQHF.

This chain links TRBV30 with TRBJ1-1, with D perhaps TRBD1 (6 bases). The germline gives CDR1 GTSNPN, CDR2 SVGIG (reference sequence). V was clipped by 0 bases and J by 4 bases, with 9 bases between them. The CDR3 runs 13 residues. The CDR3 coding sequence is TGTGCCTGGAGTGTAGGGGGGGGCACTGAAGCTTTCTTT. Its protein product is CAWSVGGGTEAFF.

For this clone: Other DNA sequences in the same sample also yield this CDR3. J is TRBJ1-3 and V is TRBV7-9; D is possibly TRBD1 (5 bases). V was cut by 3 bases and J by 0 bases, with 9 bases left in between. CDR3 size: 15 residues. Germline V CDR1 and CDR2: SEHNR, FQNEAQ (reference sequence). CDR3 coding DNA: TGTGCCAGCAGCTTGGGAGGGACCTCTGGAAACACCATATATTTT. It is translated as CASSLGGTSGNTIYF.

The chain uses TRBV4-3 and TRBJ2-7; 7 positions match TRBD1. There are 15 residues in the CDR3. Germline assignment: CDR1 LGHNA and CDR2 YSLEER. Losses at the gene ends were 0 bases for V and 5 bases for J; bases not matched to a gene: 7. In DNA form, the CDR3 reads TGCGCCAGCAGCCAAGACGGACAGGACAACGACGAGCAGTACTTC. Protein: CASSQDGQDNDEQYF.

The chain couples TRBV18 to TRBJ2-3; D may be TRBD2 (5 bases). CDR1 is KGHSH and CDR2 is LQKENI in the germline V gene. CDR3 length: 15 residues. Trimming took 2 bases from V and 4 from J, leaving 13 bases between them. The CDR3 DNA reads TGTGCCAGCTCACCAACGTCCGGGATCGCAGATACGCAGTATTTT. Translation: CASSPTSGIADTQYF.